The following is a T cell receptor beta chain sequence with its context. Its antigen is not identified. Sample treatment: 15 to 20 received Ad26.COV2.S at low or high dose, single or two shots; 5 received placebo; per-sample allocation not given. Day 63 following the first vaccine or placebo injection was when the samples were taken. This Boston cohort included adults aged 18-55 years. Spike of the Wuhan-strain SARS-CoV-2 was expressed by an Ad26 vector, which formed the vaccine. The V segment lost 5 bases and the J segment 6 bases; nucleotides outside the gene matches: 15. The length of the CDR3 is 18 residues. CDR1 LNHDA and CDR2 SQIVND come from the germline V gene (reference sequence). The sample comes from a study of Ad26.COV2.S vaccination and SARS-CoV-2 variants. For the study at large: Donor was in the COV1001 Ad26.COV2.S trial arm. Whole-study results and caveats: In TCR breadth and depth analyses, total T cell responses may have been underestimated.

The table came from immunoSEQ multiplex PCR; TCRdb's copy has only in-frame clones and leaves some out. The table has a few hundred thousand clones, 88% seen once; the top ten hold 3.6%. The sample in question was peripheral blood, obtained in a trial of Ad26.COV2.S vaccine versus placebo. This TCR was sampled from a person aged 18-60 years who received the Ad26.COV2.S COVID-19 vaccine or a placebo. The chain has TRBV19 and TRBJ2-1, with 11 bases identical to TRBD2. The CDR3 loop reads CASSLRALAGGFLNEQFF. In nucleotides, the CDR3 is TGTGCCAGTAGTTTAAGGGCGCTAGCGGGGGGTTTCCTCAATGAGCAGTTCTTC.